Below are 24 T cell receptor beta chains sequenced from a single sample in a study of Graves' ophthalmopathy and Graves' hyperthyroidism. As the template, RNA transcripts were used to amplify TCR beta CDR3 regions. HTBI-primed RT-PCR formed the first round, and a multiplex PCR formed the second. TCRdb called the multiplex PCR reads again in MiXCR, with one record for every CDR3 protein. The data contain under 350,000 distinct CDR3 sequences, 17% of them singletons. Sequenced input: peripheral blood. These receptors originate from an adult man with Graves' ophthalmopathy.

This clonotype was seen at least ten times. The chain is built from TRBV20-1 and TRBJ2-5; TRBD2 aligns across 9 bases. V lost 3 bases and J lost 5; bases outside the gene matches: 4. CDR3 size: 13 residues. The germline V gene encodes CDR1 DFQATT and CDR2 SNEGSKA (reference sequence). DNA of the CDR3: TGCAGTGCTAGGGCGGGGGGGCCTGAGACCCAGTACTTC. This sequence encodes CSARAGGPETQYF.

V gene TRBV6-1 combines with J gene TRBJ1-1; 8 bases map to TRBD1. J lost 5 bases, V lost 6 bases, and 5 bases had no gene match. The CDR3 contains 13 residues. Germline-derived CDR1 and CDR2 are MNHNS and SASEGT. The CDR3 sequence: CASRDRVGTEAFF. CDR3 nucleotide sequence: TGTGCCAGCAGGGACAGGGTTGGGACTGAAGCTTTCTTT.

This clonotype was observed at least ten times. This chain uses TRBV27 with TRBJ1-3; possible D gene TRBD1, 5 bases. The V gene's germline CDR1 is MNHEY and CDR2 SMNVEV (reference sequence). The CDR3 runs 16 residues. The V end lost 0 bases, the J end lost 3 bases, and 12 bases lay between the germline ends. This chain's CDR3 is CASSLSGGAGGNTIYF. CDR3 bases: TGTGCCAGCAGTTTATCGGGAGGGGCGGGTGGAAACACCATATATTTT.

This clonotype was recorded at least ten times. Given a much more abundant clone one base away, this may be a read error. The CDR3 DNA reads TGTGCCAGCATTCCGACAGCCTACCGAGAGACCCAGTACTTC. Protein sequence: CASIPTAYRETQYF. The chain uses TRBV6-1 and TRBJ2-5, with a tentative D call TRBD1 (5 bases). Trimming shortened V by 7 bases and J by 4 bases, and 16 bases separated the two germline ends. Germline-derived CDR1 and CDR2 are MNHNS and SASEGT. The CDR3 has 14 residues.

This clonotype was observed at least ten times. J is TRBJ1-5 and V is TRBV20-1; D remains ambiguous. V was shortened by 1 base and J by 5 bases, with 15 bases between the two germline ends. Germline V gene data show CDR1 as DFQATT and CDR2 as SNEGSKA (reference sequence). This CDR3 region has 15 residues. CDR3 DNA sequence: TGCAGTGCTAGAGTAGCACCTACCTTCGATCAGCCCCAGCATTTT. This encodes CSARVAPTFDQPQHF.

This clonotype was seen many times. The chain employs TRBV29-1 and TRBJ1-2; no firm D call. Trimming shortened V by 0 bases and J by 6 bases, and 5 bases separated the two germline ends. The CDR3 is made up of 11 amino acids. Germline CDR1 is SQVTM and CDR2 is ANQGSEA. This CDR3 is CSVEDWDGYTF. The CDR3 coding sequence is TGCAGCGTTGAAGACTGGGATGGCTACACCTTC.

This clonotype was detected many times. The V and J genes are TRBV30 and TRBJ2-7, with D uncertain. V lost 2 bases, J lost 3 bases, and 14 bases lay in between. From germline, CDR1 is GTSNPN and CDR2 SVGIG (reference sequence). This CDR3 is 14 amino acids long. CDR3 in amino acids: CAWSKPGGGYEQYF. CDR3 nucleotide sequence: TGTGCCTGGAGTAAACCTGGTGGCGGCTACGAGCAGTACTTC. The whole variable domain, filled in from reference TRBV30 and TRBJ2-7, reads SQTIHQWPATLVQPVGSPLSLECTVEGTSNPNLYWYRQAAGRGLQLLFYSVGIGQISSEVPQNLSASRPQDRQFILSSKKLLLSDSGFYLCAWSKPGGGYEQYFGPGTRLTVT.

In its sample, this clonotype was seen many times. The DNA of the CDR3 is TGCAGTGCTAGAGATCAGGGTGGCTATGGCTACACCTTC. It translates to CSARDQGGYGYTF. This chain links TRBV20-1 with TRBJ1-2; possible D gene TRBD1, 5 bases. The germline V and J ends were trimmed by 0 bases and 4 bases, with 9 bases remaining between them. CDR1 and CDR2 from the germline V gene are DFQATT and SNEGSKA (reference sequence). The CDR3 has 13 amino acids.

As concerns this clonotype: A much larger clone is a single base away; this may be a read error. The J gene is TRBJ2-5, the V gene TRBV20-1, with a possible D match to TRBD2 (6 bases). This CDR3 has 12 residues. The germline CDR1 and CDR2 sequences are DFQATT and SNEGSKA (reference sequence). Between the trimmed V and J ends, which lost 6 bases and 3 bases, there was a span of 11 bases. The CDR3 coding sequence is TGCAGTGCACCGGGACTTGAAGAGACCCAGTACTTC. It codes for CSAPGLEETQYF.

This clonotype was observed at least ten times. The chain uses TRBV19 and TRBJ1-5, with D possibly matching TRBD1 (6 bases). Trimming pared 8 bases from V and 6 bases from J, leaving 14 bases between. The CDR3 is 13 residues long. Germline V gene lookup returns CDR1 LNHDA and CDR2 SQIVND (reference sequence). In DNA, the CDR3 is TGTGCCAGTCACTCTTGGGGGGCTCAGCCCCAGCATTTT. It specifies CASHSWGAQPQHF.

V usage is TRBV6-1 and J usage is TRBJ1-5, with a weak D call TRBD1 (5 bases). Trimming removed 6 bases at V and 8 bases at J, with 14 bases between. Looked up from germline, CDR1 is MNHNS and CDR2 is SASEGT. The CDR3 is made up of 13 amino acids. This CDR3 reads CASRIQGRKPQHF. The DNA of the CDR3 is TGTGCCAGCAGGATTCAGGGACGGAAGCCCCAGCATTTT.

This clonotype has a count of ten or more. This chain connects TRBV16 to TRBJ1-5; D may be TRBD1 (5 bases). The CDR3 extends over 12 amino acids. V was trimmed by 4 bases and J by 9 bases, leaving 10 bases between them. CDR1 and CDR2 from the germline V gene are KGHSY and FQNENV. The CDR3 loop is CASSRAQGPQHF. The CDR3 region has the DNA TGTGCCAGCAGCCGGGCCCAGGGGCCCCAGCATTTT.

This clonotype was counted ten times or more. This is likely a read error, given that the CDR3 carries no conserved phenylalanine or tryptophan at its end. The chain links TRBV24-1 to TRBJ2-5; the D gene is possibly TRBD2 (6 bases). CDR3 length: 16 amino acids. Germline-derived CDR1 and CDR2 are KGHDR and SFDVKD. Here the CDR3 DNA reads TGTGCCACCAGTGACCCCGGGGGAGACGCCCAAGGGACCCAGTACTCC. Amino acids: CATSDPGGDAQGTQYS.

The rearrangement joins TRBV6-1 to TRBJ1-5; D gene ambiguous. The CDR3 consists of 14 residues. CDR1 MNHNS and CDR2 SASEGT come from the germline V gene. V lost 6 bases, J lost 4 bases, and 13 bases lay in between. In DNA form, the CDR3 reads TGTGCCAGCAGGTGGCCCGCGAGGAATCAGCCCCAGCATTTT. This sequence encodes CASRWPARNQPQHF.

This clonotype showed up many times. J is TRBJ1-1 and V is TRBV6-1, with D unclear. Germline V gene lookup returns CDR1 MNHNS and CDR2 SASEGT. Trimming pared 2 bases from V and 3 bases from J, leaving 16 bases between. The CDR3 runs 16 residues. CDR3 nucleotide sequence: TGTGCCAGCAGTGAATTGGGCAGCGTCAGCGACACTGAAGCTTTCTTT. It codes for CASSELGSVSDTEAFF.

This clonotype occurred many times. The chain uses TRBV4-3 and TRBJ2-7; 10 nucleotides line up with TRBD1. This CDR3 comprises 15 residues. Trimming removed 0 bases from V and 5 bases from J; junction bases left unmatched: 4. Germline V gives CDR1 LGHNA, CDR2 YSLEER. CDR3 loop: CASSQDGDRGNEQYF. The DNA for the CDR3 is TGCGCCAGCAGCCAAGATGGGGACAGGGGAAACGAGCAGTACTTC.

This clonotype was recorded many times. The rearrangement uses TRBV10-3 and TRBJ2-5; 11 bases agree with TRBD2. The CDR3 has 17 residues. Trimming cost V 0 bases and J 4 bases; bases outside gene matches: 7. Looked up from germline, CDR1 is ENHRY and CDR2 is SYGVKD. The chain's CDR3 is CAISESTSGMTPETQYF. CDR3 bases: TGTGCCATCAGTGAGTCGACTAGCGGGATGACCCCAGAGACCCAGTACTTC.

This clonotype came up many times. The chain joins TRBV5-5 to TRBJ2-2, with D possibly being TRBD2 (5 bases). This CDR3 has 12 amino acids. V dropped 4 bases and J dropped 6 bases, with 7 bases sitting between them. Germline V gives CDR1 SGHKS, CDR2 YYEKEE (reference sequence). The CDR3 sequence is CASSGRAGELFF. The CDR3 coding sequence is TGTGCCAGCAGCGGGAGAGCCGGGGAGCTGTTTTTT. The complete variable domain, with remaining parts taken from reference TRBV5-5 and TRBJ2-2, reads DAGVTQSPTHLIKTRGQQVTLRCSPISGHKSVSWYQQVLGQGPQFIFQYYEKEERGRGNFPDRFSARQFPNYSSELNVNALLLGDSALYLCASSGRAGELFFGEGSRLTVL.

There are many counts of this clonotype. V gene TRBV30 combines with J gene TRBJ2-4; D is ambiguous. With 0 bases removed from V and 1 base from J, the gap between germline ends came to 10 bases. CDR1 and CDR2 (germline): GTSNPN, SVGIG (reference sequence). This CDR3 contains 15 residues. The CDR3 loop reads CAWSVIPGAKNIQYF. CDR3 bases: TGTGCCTGGAGTGTAATCCCTGGGGCCAAAAACATTCAGTACTTC. Using reference TRBV30 and TRBJ2-4 for the parts outside the CDR3, the full variable domain is SQTIHQWPATLVQPVGSPLSLECTVEGTSNPNLYWYRQAAGRGLQLLFYSVGIGQISSEVPQNLSASRPQDRQFILSSKKLLLSDSGFYLCAWSVIPGAKNIQYFGAGTRLSVL.

On this clonotype: At one end the junction does not follow the germline gene, possibly because of a read error. This chain joins TRBV5-1 and TRBJ1-1; TRBD1 is a possible D gene (5 bases). Germline CDR1 SGHRS, CDR2 YFSETQ. The CDR3 has 13 amino acids. The CDR3 sequence: CASSQGMNTEASF. The CDR3 DNA follows: TGCGCCAGCAGCCAGGGAATGAACACTGAAGCTTCCTTT. Full variable domain (outside the CDR3, taken from reference TRBV5-1 and TRBJ1-1): KAGVTQTPRYLIKTRGQQVTLSCSPISGHRSVSWYQQTPGQGLQFLFEYFSETQRNKGNFPGRFSGRQFSNSRSEMNVSTLELGDSALYLCASSQGMNTEASFGQGTRLTVV.

This clonotype appeared many times. This chain uses TRBV6-5 with TRBJ2-5, with D perhaps assigned TRBD1 or TRBD2 (5 bases each). The CDR3 loop spans 13 amino acids. V was trimmed by 2 bases and J by 5 bases, leaving 9 bases between them. Germline values: CDR1 MNHEY, CDR2 SVGAGI. The CDR3 DNA reads as TGTGCCAGCAGTTACGGGACGGACGAGACCCAGTACTTC. This sequence encodes CASSYGTDETQYF.

This clonotype was recorded many times. At one of its ends the junction is not consistent with the germline gene, which may arise from a read error. The J gene is TRBJ2-7, the V gene TRBV6-5, with TRBD2 as a possible D gene (6 bases). This CDR3 has 16 residues. Germline V lookup: CDR1 MNHEY, CDR2 SVGAGI. The CDR3 bases are TGTGCCAGCAGGTACCGGTCGAGCGGGCACCCCTATGAGCAGTACTTC. This encodes CASRYRSSGHPYEQYF.

As regards this clonotype: This may stem from a read error, because a much larger clone lies one nucleotide away. V is TRBV3-1 and J is TRBJ2-5; D remains ambiguous. Germline V lookup: CDR1 LGHDT, CDR2 YNNKEL (reference sequence). The CDR3 consists of 12 residues. CDR3 sequence reads: CANSQVDLDLLF. CDR3 in DNA: TGTGCCAACAGCCAAGTTGATCTTGACTTGCTCTTC.

This clonotype was detected ten times or more. The V gene is TRBV3-1, the J gene TRBJ2-7; 11 bases map to TRBD2. V lost 5 bases to trimming and J lost 2 bases; unmatched junction nucleotides: 2. CDR1 LGHDT and CDR2 YNNKEL come from the germline V gene (reference sequence). The CDR3 is 14 residues long. The CDR3 spells CASSTGLAAYEQYF. CDR3 DNA sequence: TGTGCCAGCAGCACGGGACTAGCGGCCTACGAGCAGTACTTC.